This T cell receptor (beta chain) stems from a study of blood T cell repertoires in COVID-19. Turning to the study itself: COVID-19 samples collected from the United States, Italy and Spain covered acute and convalescent phases. PBMCs, B-cell-depleted T cells, or T cells provided the cDNA or gDNA that made up the material.

This CDR3 has 14 amino acids. V lost 6 bases, J lost 3 bases, and 12 bases lay in between. Per the germline V gene, CDR1 is SEHNR and CDR2 is FQNEAQ (reference sequence). As handled by the study authors: How many nucleated cells were present was estimated from reference gene primer amplification. Some clones are missing from TCRdb's copy, which holds only in-frame ones; the method was immunoSEQ multiplex PCR. That table gives V, J and clone size, and the DNA gave D and trimming. The profile covers 120,000 to 150,000 clones, with over 70% appearing a single time and around 40% taken by the ten largest. This clone has only a few counts.

The sequenced material came from peripheral blood. The TCR originated in a man in his forties or fifties who had recovered from COVID-19. The chain links TRBV7-9 to TRBJ1-5, with D possibly TRBD1 on 6 matching bases. The CDR3, as DNA: TGTGCCAGCAGTCGAACAGGGCTCAATCAGCCCCAGCATTTT. This gives the protein CASSRTGLNQPQHF. The whole variable domain, filled in from reference TRBV7-9 and TRBJ1-5, reads DTGVSQNPRHKITKRGQNVTFRCDPISEHNRLYWYRQTLGQGPEFLTYFQNEAQLEKSRLLSDRFSAERPKGSFSTLEIQRTEQGDSAMYLCASSRTGLNQPQHFGDGTRLSIL.